This entry lists 25 T cell receptor beta chains sequenced from one sample in a study of T-cell reconstitution after alpha-beta-depleted transplantation in children. TCRbeta library preparation incorporated unique molecular identifiers. TCRdb re-called the PCR reads with MiXCR, one entry per CDR3 protein. The table lists 200,000 to 300,000 distinct CDR3 sequences, about 12% of them singletons, with roughly 2.8% in the top ten. Material: PBMCs from the stem cell graft donor, obtained from the stem cell graft. The receptors derive from a human donor who donated a stem cell graft to a child with acute lymphoblastic leukemia.

This clonotype was counted at least ten times. The CDR3 here is CASWDRDQPQHF. The CDR3, as DNA: TGTGCCAGCTGGGACAGGGATCAGCCCCAGCATTTT. V usage is TRBV27 and J usage is TRBJ1-5, with 9 nucleotides matching TRBD1. The CDR3 has 12 residues. Germline values: CDR1 MNHEY, CDR2 SMNVEV (reference sequence). Unmatched junction bases numbered 1, after V lost 8 bases and J lost 5 bases.

Ten or more counts support this clonotype. The chain has TRBV6-4 and TRBJ2-1; TRBD1 matches at 7 bases. This CDR3 region has 14 residues. Losses at the gene ends were 0 bases for V and 8 bases for J; bases not matched to a gene: 4. Germline CDR1 and CDR2: MRHNA and SNTAGT. CDR3 in amino acids: CASSDSTGADEQFF. The CDR3 nucleotides read TGTGCCAGCAGTGACTCAACAGGGGCGGATGAGCAGTTCTTC.

This clonotype was detected ten times or more. The gene calls are TRBV6-1 and TRBJ2-5; the D gene is possibly TRBD1 (6 bases). The V end lost 4 bases, the J end lost 4 bases, and 16 bases lay between the germline ends. This CDR3 is built from 15 residues. Per germline, CDR1 MNHNS and CDR2 SASEGT. In nucleotides, the CDR3 is TGTGCCAGCAGTGGAATGGGGGCAAGAGGAGAGACCCAGTACTTC. Amino acids: CASSGMGARGETQYF.

In its sample, this clonotype was seen many times. A junction end diverges from the germline sequence, so it may reflect a read error. The chain couples TRBV27 to TRBJ2-5, with D possibly being TRBD2 (5 bases). Germline values: CDR1 MNHEY, CDR2 SMNVEV (reference sequence). The CDR3 totals 12 residues. Here the CDR3 reads CASTDYQETQYF. The CDR3 coding sequence is TGTGCCAGCACCGACTACCAGGAGACCCAGTACTTC.

This clonotype showed up many times. J is TRBJ1-1 and V is TRBV9; tentative D call: TRBD1 (5 bases). Trimming removed 6 bases from V and 0 bases from J, with 24 bases in between. CDR3 length equals 18 residues. Germline V gives CDR1 SGDLS, CDR2 YYNGEE. The CDR3 DNA reads TGTGCCAGCAACCCCACCACCGAGGGACCGACTATGAACACTGAAGCTTTCTTT. Translating gives CASNPTTEGPTMNTEAFF.

This clonotype came up many times. The chain couples TRBV6-5 to TRBJ1-5, with D possibly TRBD1 on 5 matching bases. The V end was cut by 6 bases, the J end by 5 bases, with 17 bases between. Per the germline V gene, CDR1 is MNHEY and CDR2 is SVGAGI. The CDR3 runs to 15 residues. In DNA, the CDR3 is TGTGCCAGCAGGGCCACGGGGGGGTTGGATCAGCCCCAGCATTTT. Its protein is CASRATGGLDQPQHF.

CDR3 bases: TGTGCCAGCAGTTACACGGGCTATCTCCTGACAGGAGTGAGCTATGGCTACACCTTC. Amino acid sequence: CASSYTGYLLTGVSYGYTF. J is TRBJ1-2 and V is TRBV6-2 or TRBV6-3, with D tentatively TRBD1 (6 bases). The CDR3 spans 19 residues. Germline assignment: CDR1 MNHEY and CDR2 SVGEGT. The ends were cut back, 2 bases at V and 4 bases at J, with 26 bases in the middle.

This clonotype was counted at least ten times. The J gene is TRBJ2-1, the V gene TRBV6-1; 15 bases are shared with TRBD2. CDR1 and CDR2 from the germline V gene are MNHNS and SASEGT. Unmatched junction bases numbered 3, after V lost 8 bases and J lost 7 bases. The CDR3 contains 14 residues. The CDR3 here is CASGLAGGVNEQFF. DNA of the CDR3: TGTGCCAGCGGACTAGCGGGGGGGGTAAATGAGCAGTTCTTC.

This clonotype was counted between two and nine times. A read error may explain this, as a much larger clone is one base away. The chain is built from TRBV29-1 and TRBJ2-1, with D hard to call. Trimming took 2 bases from V and 3 from J, leaving 17 bases between them. CDR1 SQVTM and CDR2 ANQGSEA come from the germline V gene. CDR3 size: 16 residues. The CDR3 DNA sequence: TGCAGCGTTGAAACCTGGACCCCCAGAAACTACAATGAGCAGTTCTTC. Translation gives CSVETWTPRNYNEQFF.

This clonotype was seen only a few times. V gene TRBV2 combines with J gene TRBJ1-2, with D hard to call. V was trimmed by 1 base and J by 2 bases, leaving 8 bases between them. The CDR3 has 14 amino acids. Germline V gene lookup returns CDR1 SNHLY and CDR2 FYNNEI. CDR3 nucleotide sequence: TGTGCCAGCAGTGAAGGTGGTAAGAACTATGGCTACACCTTC. Its translation is CASSEGGKNYGYTF.

This chain links TRBV12-5 with TRBJ2-1, with 9 bases lining up with TRBD1. Germline trimming cut 7 bases from V and 6 bases from J; bases unmatched to any gene: 10. Germline assignment: CDR1 LGHNT and CDR2 FRNRAP. This CDR3 is 15 amino acids long. CDR3 residues: CASASGTGNVNEQFF. The CDR3 DNA reads as TGTGCTAGTGCCTCCGGGACAGGGAACGTCAATGAGCAGTTCTTC.

The table lists this clonotype with many counts. The chain couples TRBV29-1 to TRBJ2-1, with TRBD1 matching over 9 bases. CDR1 is SQVTM and CDR2 is ANQGSEA in the germline V gene. V was clipped by 4 bases and J by 9 bases; unmatched bases: 10. CDR3 length equals 14 residues. The CDR3 sequence: CSVVSRDRVGEQFF. In DNA, the CDR3 is TGCAGCGTTGTTTCCCGGGACAGGGTTGGTGAGCAGTTCTTC.

In its sample, this clonotype was seen many times. V is TRBV20-1 and J is TRBJ2-1; D call uncertain. Germline lookup yields CDR1 DFQATT and CDR2 SNEGSKA (reference sequence). The CDR3 contains 15 residues. Trimming shortened V by 3 bases and J by 3 bases, and 15 bases separated the two germline ends. In DNA, the CDR3 is TGCAGTGCTAGGAGGACCGAGACTGGCTACAATGAGCAGTTCTTC. Protein sequence: CSARRTETGYNEQFF.

Ten or more counts support this clonotype. The genes are TRBV12-3 or TRBV12-4 and TRBJ1-1; tentative D call: TRBD1 (6 bases). The V end lost 6 bases, the J end lost 3 bases, and 17 bases lay between the germline ends. This CDR3 contains 15 residues. CDR3 sequence: CASRRRGGIHTEAFF. The CDR3 nucleotides read TGTGCCAGCAGACGCAGGGGCGGAATTCACACTGAAGCTTTCTTT.

For this clonotype: This may come from a read error, since a much larger clone is one base off. The CDR3 reads CASSQDLAGLTLANEKPFF. The CDR3 DNA follows: TGCGCCAGCAGCCAAGATCTCGCAGGGCTAACGCTGGCTAATGAAAAACCGTTTTTT. This chain links TRBV4-3 with TRBJ1-4, with a weak D call TRBD1 (5 bases). Germline values: CDR1 LGHNA, CDR2 YSLEER. CDR3 size: 19 residues.

This clonotype was seen more than once but under ten times. This sequence joins TRBV29-1 and TRBJ2-3; D not resolved. The CDR3 is 13 amino acids. Trimming pared 6 bases from V and 0 bases from J, leaving 10 bases between. Germline V CDR1 and CDR2: SQVTM, ANQGSEA. The CDR3: CSVSSPSTDTQYF. DNA for the CDR3: TGCAGCGTCTCGTCTCCTAGCACAGATACGCAGTATTTT.

This clonotype has more than one count but fewer than ten. The gene calls are TRBV6-1 and TRBJ1-4; no reliable D call. The V gene lost 7 bases and the J gene lost 4 bases, with 13 bases spanning the gap. This CDR3 contains 14 residues. The V gene's germline CDR1 is MNHNS and CDR2 SASEGT. Written as DNA, the CDR3 is TGTGCCAGCAACTTGGACGGACTTAATGAAAAACTGTTTTTT. Protein: CASNLDGLNEKLFF.

There are many counts of this clonotype. The V call is TRBV6-5, the J call TRBJ1-3; 7 bases are a match to TRBD1. With V trimmed by 5 bases and J by 0 bases, 7 bases remained unmatched. Germline-derived CDR1 and CDR2 are MNHEY and SVGAGI. CDR3 length equals 16 residues. CDR3 amino acids: CASSQSTGHSGNTIYF. CDR3 coding DNA: TGTGCCAGCAGTCAATCGACAGGGCACTCTGGAAACACCATATATTTT.

This clonotype was seen ten or more times. This CDR3 reads CASSAVFAGELFF. The CDR3, as DNA: TGTGCCAGCAGCGCCGTTTTTGCCGGGGAGCTGTTTTTT. The genes are TRBV9 and TRBJ2-2, with D hard to call. Germline values: CDR1 SGDLS, CDR2 YYNGEE. The CDR3 has 13 amino acids. The V end was cut by 3 bases, the J end by 6 bases, with 9 bases between.

This clonotype was seen ten or more times. The chain combines TRBV10-3 with TRBJ2-2; D not resolved. Germline V gene lookup returns CDR1 ENHRY and CDR2 SYGVKD. Between the trimmed V and J ends, which lost 6 bases and 5 bases, there was a span of 10 bases. The CDR3 consists of 13 residues. The DNA for the CDR3 is TGTGCCATCAGCCTAGACGGGACCGGGGAGCTGTTTTTT. It codes for CAISLDGTGELFF.

A few counts support this clonotype. The chain has TRBV5-5 and TRBJ1-1; unclear D gene. The CDR3 is 15 amino acids. The ends were cut back, 2 bases at V and 4 bases at J, with 15 bases in the middle. The germline gives CDR1 SGHKS, CDR2 YYEKEE (reference sequence). The CDR3 DNA follows: TGTGCCAGCAGCTTCGACGCCTCCGGAGGCACTGAAGCTTTCTTT. Its protein product is CASSFDASGGTEAFF.

This clonotype was recorded many times. J is TRBJ1-1 and V is TRBV29-1; D may be TRBD1 (5 bases). Trimming pared 7 bases from V and 6 bases from J, leaving 12 bases between. From germline, CDR1 is SQVTM and CDR2 ANQGSEA. The CDR3 consists of 11 residues. CDR3 region: CSGAGKSEAFF. The DNA of the CDR3 is TGCAGCGGAGCAGGGAAGTCTGAAGCTTTCTTT.

This clonotype was seen many times. The chain employs TRBV24-1 and TRBJ2-2, with 7 bases lining up with TRBD2. This CDR3 spans 14 amino acids. V lost 9 bases, J lost 4 bases, and 7 bases stayed unmatched. Germline CDR1 reads KGHDR; CDR2 reads SFDVKD. The CDR3 loop is CATAGDYATGELFF. The CDR3, as DNA: TGTGCCACCGCGGGGGATTATGCCACCGGGGAGCTGTTTTTT.

Points on this clonotype: A much larger clone sits a single nucleotide away, making a read error possible. The V gene is TRBV4-2, the J gene TRBJ2-6; D is possibly TRBD1 or TRBD2 (5 bases each). The CDR3 is made up of 16 amino acids. Germline V gene data show CDR1 as LGHNA and CDR2 as YNFKEQ. CDR3 loop: CASSQDRQIGANGLTF. CDR3 sequence (DNA): TGTGCCAGCAGCCAAGATAGGCAGATCGGGGCCAACGGCCTGACTTTC.

This clonotype occurred many times. The gene calls are TRBV7-9 and TRBJ1-6, with D unclear. The length of the CDR3 is 15 residues. V shed 5 bases and J shed 8 bases, with 16 bases lying between them. The germline gives CDR1 SEHNR, CDR2 FQNEAQ (reference sequence). The CDR3 DNA is TGTGCCAGCAGCCCTAGCCCCGCAGGCTATTCACCCCTCCACTTT. This translates into CASSPSPAGYSPLHF.